These T cell receptor beta chains were read from a single sample in a study of radiation and T cells in renal cell carcinoma. TCRdb's copy holds only in-frame clones and misses some; the assay was immunoSEQ multiplex PCR. Of roughly 130,000 clones in the sample, approximately 90% were seen once. Sequencing was performed on blood, taken from a patient whose treatment included radiotherapy and nephrectomy. Receptors were obtained from a woman in her 70s with renal cell carcinoma. The CDR3 runs from the conserved cysteine through the conserved F or W. D genes are given only for firm matches. Some rows have no size entry. The others give once, few or many, or a class for an expanded clone.

>TRBD2|TRBJ2-3|-|TRBV19
CASSKTGTRTDTQYF
TGTGCCAGTAGTAAAACCGGGACTAGGACAGATACGCAGTATTTT
>-|TRBJ1-2|-|TRBV30
CAWSMVRGYTF
TGTGCCTGGAGTATGGTCAGGGGCTACACCTTC
>TRBD2|TRBJ2-7|once|TRBV7-2
CASSRSGGAPYEQYF
TGTGCCAGCAGCCGTAGCGGGGGGGCCCCCTACGAGCAGTACTTC
>-|TRBJ1-5|-|TRBV9
CASSVATGSSNQPQHF
TGTGCCAGCAGCGTAGCAACAGGATCGAGCAATCAGCCCCAGCATTTT
>-|TRBJ2-2|-|TRBV28
CASSLIQRNTGELFF
TGTGCCAGCAGTTTAATTCAGAGGAACACCGGGGAGCTGTTTTTT
>-|TRBJ2-7|-|TRBV7-2
CASSLSPGQSSYEQYF
TGTGCCAGCAGCTTAAGTCCGGGACAAAGCTCCTACGAGCAGTACTTC
>-|TRBJ1-2|-|TRBV2
CASSETGTMGYTF
TGTGCCAGCAGTGAAACAGGGACGATGGGCTACACCTTC
>TRBD1|TRBJ1-5|few|TRBV19
CASSPTGGINQPQHF
TGTGCCAGTAGCCCGACAGGGGGAATCAATCAGCCCCAGCATTTT
>-|TRBJ2-5|-|TRBV2
CASSLWASSQETQYF
TGTGCCAGCAGTCTATGGGCTAGCTCCCAAGAGACCCAGTACTTC
>TRBD1|TRBJ1-1|-|TRBV7-2
CASGDRAYEAFF
TGTGCCAGCGGGGACAGGGCCTATGAAGCTTTCTTT